This T cell receptor (beta chain) was recovered during a study of CD8 T cells in ankylosing spondylitis. Study findings and constraints: From matched ankylosing spondylitis synovial fluid, disease-linked clones were reportedly recovered at significantly enriched levels. Among TCR beta sequences, a motif of under ten highly homologous variants appeared characteristic of ankylosing spondylitis blood.

With regard to this clonotype: Its matching antigen is unknown.

Library preparation for TCR beta used quantitative 5'-RACE with molecular barcodes. One entry per CDR3 protein, called by TCRdb with MiXCR from the 5' RACE reads. Here the sample spans some 350,000 distinct CDR3 sequences, roughly 15% being singletons. Germline V CDR1 and CDR2: SGHAT, FQNNGV. The ends were cut back, 0 bases at V and 2 bases at J, with 6 bases in the middle. The CDR3 consists of 14 residues. Sequencing was done on a sample of blood, either unsorted or a sorted T cell fraction (not recorded which). This chain connects TRBV11-2 to TRBJ2-3; D remains ambiguous. The TCR originated in a male donor with ankylosing spondylitis or in good health (not recorded which). CDR3 residues: CASSLDPITDTQYF. DNA for the CDR3: TGTGCCAGCAGCTTAGACCCTATCACAGATACGCAGTATTTT.